Listed below are T cell receptor beta chains from one sample, sequenced in a study of cytomegalovirus exposure and HLA in healthy donors. This table comes from immunoSEQ multiplex PCR, and its TCRdb copy is limited to in-frame clones, with some not included. Among around 180,000 clones, 80% to 85% were seen once, and the ten largest hold 0.95% to 1.5%. The specimen was PBMCs. The receptors come from a boy aged 2-9 years in good health and CMV-seronegative. Both conserved end residues are part of each CDR3. The order of the fields is clone size, J gene, D gene, V gene, CDR3 DNA, CDR3 protein. D genes are given only for firm matches. Size is stated for part of the rows, as once, few or many counts, or as a class when the clone is expanded.

.	TRBJ1-4	.	TRBV6-1	TGTGCCAGCAGTGAAGCGAAGCAGGGAGGTGAAAAACTGTTTTTT	CASSEAKQGGEKLFF
few	TRBJ2-1	TRBD2	TRBV29-1	TGCAGCGTTGGTATACTAGCGGGAGGGCCCGCATTAAATGAGCAGTTCTTC	CSVGILAGGPALNEQFF
.	TRBJ2-4	TRBD2	TRBV29-1	TGCAGCGTCCTCCGCCAAGCGGGAGAAATCCCCGCCGAGACTCCGAACATTCAGTACTTC	CSVLRQAGEIPAETPNIQYF
.	TRBJ2-3	.	TRBV7-2	TGTGCCAGCAGCCTCGATGGGGGGTCCTCAGATACGCAGTATTTT	CASSLDGGSSDTQYF
once	TRBJ2-7	.	TRBV2	TGTGCCAGCAGTCCGACGCTATGGCTACACACTACCTACGAGCAGTACTTC	CASSPTLWLHTTYEQYF
.	TRBJ2-3	TRBD2	TRBV6-1	TGTGCCAGCAGTGAACTAGCGGGAGGGAGCACAGATACGCAGTATTTT	CASSELAGGSTDTQYF
.	TRBJ1-3	TRBD1	TRBV10-3	TGTGCCATCAGTGGTCCGGGACAGGGAGTCTCTGGAAACACCATATATTTT	CAISGPGQGVSGNTIYF
few	TRBJ1-1	.	TRBV7-9	TGTGCCAGCAGCTTAGACCCCGTGGGAGGAATGAACACTGAAGCTTTCTTT	CASSLDPVGGMNTEAFF
.	TRBJ2-7	TRBD2	TRBV2	TGTGCCAGCAGTGAGGGGACTAGTGGAAACCACGAGCAGTACTTC	CASSEGTSGNHEQYF
.	TRBJ1-1	TRBD1	TRBV6-5	TGTGCCAGCATTGGGAATACAGGGGGCACGGAAGCTTTCTTT	CASIGNTGGTEAFF
.	TRBJ1-1	.	TRBV6-1	TGTGCCAGCAGTCAAAAAATGAACACTGAAGCTTTCTTT	CASSQKMNTEAFF
.	TRBJ1-1	TRBD1	TRBV19	TGTGCCAGTTCGGGACAGGGGAACACTGAAGCTTTCTTT	CASSGQGNTEAFF
.	TRBJ1-3	.	TRBV6-5	TGTGCCAGCAGTTCCCAACTTCCGGTCTCTGGAAACACCATATATTTT	CASSSQLPVSGNTIYF
.	TRBJ2-1	TRBD2	TRBV18	TGTGCCAGCTCACCCGAAGGACTAGCAAACAATGAGCAGTTCTTC	CASSPEGLANNEQFF
.	TRBJ1-1	.	TRBV9	TGTGCCAGCAGCGTTGCGGATGAAGTGGCTGAAGCTTTCTTT	CASSVADEVAEAFF
.	TRBJ2-6	TRBD1	TRBV10-3	TGTGCCATCAGTGGGCTAATCCGGGACAGGGGAACTGGGGCCAACGTCCTGACTTTC	CAISGLIRDRGTGANVLTF
.	TRBJ2-5	.	TRBV5-1	TGCGCCAGCAGCTTGGATACAGTACAAGAGACCCAGTACTTC	CASSLDTVQETQYF
.	TRBJ2-7	TRBD2	TRBV15	TGTGCCACCAGCCATGAACTGGGGGGGTCCTACGAGCAGTACTTC	CATSHELGGSYEQYF
.	TRBJ1-2	.	TRBV27	TGTGCCAGCAGTTCAGACATACTCTATGGCTACACCTTC	CASSSDILYGYTF
.	TRBJ2-3	TRBD2	TRBV4-3	TGCGCCAGCAGCCAAGGTCTCGCGGGGCGGGGGGATACGCAGTATTTT	CASSQGLAGRGDTQYF
.	TRBJ1-2	.	TRBV10-3	TGTGCCATCAATACAGGGAATGGCGGCTACACCTTC	CAINTGNGGYTF
.	TRBJ1-1	TRBD1	TRBV9	TGTGCCAGCAGCGTAGGTCAGGGGGCGGAGAACACTGAAGCTTTCTTT	CASSVGQGAENTEAFF
.	TRBJ2-7	TRBD2	TRBV5-1	TGCGCCAGCAGCTTAGGTAGCGGGAGTTCCCACGAGCAGTACTTC	CASSLGSGSSHEQYF
once	TRBJ1-1	.	TRBV27	TGTGCCAGCAGTATAACTTCAGGGCACCTGAACACTGAGGCTTTCTTT	CASSITSGHLNTEAFF
.	TRBJ2-5	.	TRBV27	TGTGCCAGCAGTCTGTACCAAGAGACCCAGTACTTC	CASSLYQETQYF
.	TRBJ2-5	.	TRBV5-1	TGCGCCAGCAGCGAGGACCAAGAGACCCAGTACTTC	CASSEDQETQYF
once	TRBJ2-5	.	TRBV6-5	TGTGCCAGCAGCCGTGACAGGCCCGAGACCCAGTACTTC	CASSRDRPETQYF
.	TRBJ2-7	.	TRBV7-9	TGTTCCAGCAGCTTAGGCGGAGGGCGTGTCTCCTACGAGCAGTACTTC	CSSSLGGGRVSYEQYF
few	TRBJ1-3	TRBD1	TRBV19	TGTGCCAAACCTTCTTGGGGGGGATTGGACAGGGCTGGAAACACCATATATTTT	CAKPSWGGLDRAGNTIYF
.	TRBJ1-1	TRBD1	TRBV27	TGTGCCAGCAGTTTCGGGACAGCGAACACTGAAGCTTTCTTT	CASSFGTANTEAFF
.	TRBJ2-7	TRBD2	TRBV7-8	TGTGCCAGCAGCTCGACTAGCGGGACGCTCTACGAGCAGTACTTC	CASSSTSGTLYEQYF
.	TRBJ2-6	TRBD2	TRBV11-2	TGTGCCAGCAGACCACTTAGCGGGACTGGGGCCAACGTCCTGACTTTC	CASRPLSGTGANVLTF
.	TRBJ1-1	.	TRBV7-2	TGTGCCAGCAGCTTAGTAGGAGCTGGGGCTTTCTTT	CASSLVGAGAFF
.	TRBJ1-2	.	TRBV11-1	TGTGCCAGCAGCCGCGGGACGGCGTTCGGGCGTAACTATGGCTACACCTTC	CASSRGTAFGRNYGYTF
.	TRBJ1-2	.	TRBV7-9	TGTGCCAGCAGCTTAGAGGAGATAGGAGGCTACACCTTC	CASSLEEIGGYTF
few	TRBJ2-2	.	TRBV6-5	TGTGCCAGCAGTTACTCGGCTAGCGCACCCACCGGGGAGCTGTTTTTT	CASSYSASAPTGELFF
.	TRBJ2-3	.	TRBV5-4	TGTGCCAGCAGCTCAACTCTTAGCACAGATACGCAGTATTTT	CASSSTLSTDTQYF
.	TRBJ1-2	TRBD1	TRBV19	TGTGCCAGTAGGAGGGGACAGGGTGGCACAGACAACTATGGCTACACCTTC	CASRRGQGGTDNYGYTF
.	TRBJ2-1	.	TRBV27	TGTGCCAGCAGTGAGCTAGCTTCCTACAATGAGCAGTTCTTC	CASSELASYNEQFF
.	TRBJ2-1	.	TRBV4-2	TGTGCCAGCAGCCACTCTAGCGAGCAGTTCTTC	CASSHSSEQFF
.	TRBJ1-2	.	TRBV30	TGTGCCTGGAGTGCTCGGCAGGGCCATGGCTACACCTTC	CAWSARQGHGYTF
.	TRBJ2-1	TRBD2	TRBV2	TGTGCCAGCAGACAACTAGCGGAAGTCTACAATGAGCAGTTCTTC	CASRQLAEVYNEQFF
.	TRBJ2-7	TRBD1	TRBV4-3	TGCGCCAGCAGCCTTAGACAGGGATCCATAAACGAGCAGTACTTC	CASSLRQGSINEQYF